This TCR beta chain originates from a study of blood T cells in healthy people across ages. Extractions gave at least 5.5 micrograms of total RNA per sample. This CDR3 spans 13 amino acids. V was cut by 7 bases and J by 3 bases, with 13 bases left in between. The germline CDR1 and CDR2 sequences are SQVTM and ANQGSEA. For the second PCR, which ran for roughly 7 to 11 cycles, a sample-barcoded 5' primer and a J-beta primer mix were used. TCRdb re-analysed the 5' RACE reads in MiXCR, keeping a single row per CDR3 protein. Of some 700,000 distinct CDR3 sequences listed, 20% to 25% were seen once; the top ten hold about 20%. This clonotype has a count of ten or more.

This sequence was found in a man between 65 and 80 years old in good health. Sequencing used blood. V usage is TRBV29-1 and J usage is TRBJ1-5; a possible D gene is TRBD1 (6 bases). Here the CDR3 reads CSARDNYNQPQHF. The CDR3 coding sequence is TGCAGCGCCCGGGACAATTACAATCAGCCCCAGCATTTT.